A single sample gave rise to the 7 T cell receptor beta chains below, sequenced in a study of blood T cell repertoires in COVID-19. Profiling relied on immunoSEQ multiplex PCR, and the TCRdb table lists in-frame clones only, not all of them. The sample lists fewer than 150,000 clones, roughly 86% occurring once. The sample was peripheral blood. The receptors come from a man aged 45-65 years with active or convalescent COVID-19.

This chain connects TRBV28 to TRBJ2-7; TRBD2 matches at 9 bases. Germline CDR1 is MDHEN and CDR2 is SYDVKM. CDR3 length: 15 amino acids. With 6 bases clipped from V and 6 bases from J, the junction kept 12 bases outside the gene matches. CDR3 sequence (DNA): TGTGCCAGCAGCCCGGTAGCGGGAGCCCGCATCGAGCAGTACTTC. It codes for CASSPVAGARIEQYF.

The chain links TRBV9 to TRBJ2-1, with TRBD2 identical over 7 bases. The CDR3 is 19 residues long. Germline V gene data show CDR1 as SGDLS and CDR2 as YYNGEE. With 4 bases clipped from V and 0 bases from J, the junction kept 16 bases outside the gene matches. DNA for the CDR3: TGTGCCAGCAGCCCACCACACGCCACCGGCGGGAGCTCCTACAATGAGCAGTTCTTC. This translates into CASSPPHATGGSSYNEQFF. Complete variable domain (other parts from reference TRBV9 and TRBJ2-1): DSGVTQTPKHLITATGQRVTLRCSPRSGDLSVYWYQQSLDQGLQFLIQYYNGEERAKGNILERFSAQQFPDLHSELNLSSLELGDSALYFCASSPPHATGGSSYNEQFFGPGTRLTVL.

This chain's CDR3 is CAWSRAGGDTGELFF. In nucleotides, the CDR3 is TGTGCCTGGAGCAGGGCGGGAGGCGACACCGGGGAGCTGTTTTTT. The chain recombines TRBV30 with TRBJ2-2; TRBD2 matches 8 bases. This CDR3 spans 15 amino acids. Germline values: CDR1 GTSNPN, CDR2 SVGIG (reference sequence). V lost 3 bases to trimming and J lost 3 bases; unmatched junction nucleotides: 6.

The chain carries TRBV23-1 and TRBJ2-2, with 10 bases aligning to TRBD2. TRBV23-1 is annotated as an ORF whose role is uncertain. The CDR3 is made up of 17 amino acids. Germline trimming cut 0 bases from V and 8 bases from J; bases unmatched to any gene: 9. CDR3 in amino acids: CASSQSGLAGVHGELFF. The CDR3 nucleotides read TGCGCCAGCAGTCAATCGGGTCTAGCGGGAGTTCATGGGGAGCTGTTTTTT.

The chain recombines TRBV5-6 with TRBJ2-2; 8 nucleotides match TRBD1. CDR3 length equals 16 residues. Looked up from germline, CDR1 is SGHDT and CDR2 is YYEEEE. Trimming at V came to 4 bases and at J to 4 bases, leaving 9 bases not matched to a gene. In nucleotides, the CDR3 is TGTGCCAGCAGCCGACTCCGGACAGGGAGCACCGGGGAGCTGTTTTTT. Protein product: CASSRLRTGSTGELFF.

The chain is built from TRBV27 and TRBJ2-1; 7 bases are a match to TRBD2. The CDR3 spans 14 residues. The trim removed 7 bases at V and 2 bases at J, leaving 5 bases unmatched. Germline V gene sequence: CDR1 MNHEY, CDR2 SMNVEV (reference sequence). The CDR3 protein is CASKALAAYNEQFF. CDR3 DNA sequence: TGTGCCAGCAAGGCTCTAGCGGCCTACAATGAGCAGTTCTTC.

The gene calls are TRBV18 and TRBJ2-4, with 9 bases that match TRBD1. J gave up 8 bases and V 6 bases, and 17 bases lay outside the gene matches. Per the germline V gene, CDR1 is KGHSH and CDR2 is LQKENI. The CDR3 length is 17 residues. CDR3 sequence (DNA): TGTGCCAGCTCCCGAAGTCCTAGTCGGGACAGGGACGACATTCAGTACTTC. It encodes CASSRSPSRDRDDIQYF. The full variable domain, in which reference TRBV18 and TRBJ2-4 provide the parts outside the CDR3, is NAGVMQNPRHLVRRRGQEARLRCSPMKGHSHVYWYRQLPEEGLKFMVYLQKENIIDESGMPKERFSAEFPKEGPSILRIQQVVRGDSAAYFCASSRSPSRDRDDIQYFGAGTRLSVL.